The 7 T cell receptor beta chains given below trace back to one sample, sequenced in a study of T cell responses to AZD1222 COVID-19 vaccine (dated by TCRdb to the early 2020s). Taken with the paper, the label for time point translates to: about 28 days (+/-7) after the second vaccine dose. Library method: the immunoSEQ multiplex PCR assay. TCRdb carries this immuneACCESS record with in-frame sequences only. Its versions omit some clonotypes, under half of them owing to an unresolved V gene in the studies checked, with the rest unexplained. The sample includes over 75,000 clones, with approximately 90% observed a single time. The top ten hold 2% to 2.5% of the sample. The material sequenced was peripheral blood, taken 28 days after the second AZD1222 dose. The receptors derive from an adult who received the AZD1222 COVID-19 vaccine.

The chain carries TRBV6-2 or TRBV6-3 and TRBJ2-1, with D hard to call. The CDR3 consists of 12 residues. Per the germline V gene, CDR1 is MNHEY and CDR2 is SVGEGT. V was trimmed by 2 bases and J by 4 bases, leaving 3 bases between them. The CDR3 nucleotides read TGTGCCAGCAGTTACCTATACAATGAGCAGTTCTTC. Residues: CASSYLYNEQFF.

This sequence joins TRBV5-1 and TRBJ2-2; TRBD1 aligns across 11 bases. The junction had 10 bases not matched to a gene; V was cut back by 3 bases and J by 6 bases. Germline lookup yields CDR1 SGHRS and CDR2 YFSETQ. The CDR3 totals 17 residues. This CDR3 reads CASSSGTGGTLAGELFF. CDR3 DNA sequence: TGCGCCAGCAGCTCCGGGACAGGGGGTACATTAGCCGGGGAGCTGTTTTTT.

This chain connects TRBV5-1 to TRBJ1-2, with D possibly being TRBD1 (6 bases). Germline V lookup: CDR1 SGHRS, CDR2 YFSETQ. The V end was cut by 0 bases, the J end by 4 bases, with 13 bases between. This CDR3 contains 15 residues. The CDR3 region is CASSLVTGRSYGYTF. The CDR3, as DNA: TGCGCCAGCAGCTTGGTTACAGGGAGGAGCTATGGCTACACCTTC.

The CDR3 protein is CASSSGGYGYTF. The CDR3 DNA follows: TGTGCCAGCAGTTCGGGGGGCTATGGCTACACCTTC. V is TRBV12-3 or TRBV12-4 and J is TRBJ1-2; D is possibly TRBD1 (5 bases). V was cut by 4 bases and J by 4 bases, with 7 bases left in between. This CDR3 has 12 residues.

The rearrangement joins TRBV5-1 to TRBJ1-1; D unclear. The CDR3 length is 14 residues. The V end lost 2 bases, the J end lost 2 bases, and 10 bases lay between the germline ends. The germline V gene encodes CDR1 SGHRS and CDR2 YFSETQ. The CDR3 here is CASSLGGENTEAFF. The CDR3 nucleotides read TGCGCCAGCAGCTTAGGTGGGGAAAACACTGAAGCTTTCTTT.

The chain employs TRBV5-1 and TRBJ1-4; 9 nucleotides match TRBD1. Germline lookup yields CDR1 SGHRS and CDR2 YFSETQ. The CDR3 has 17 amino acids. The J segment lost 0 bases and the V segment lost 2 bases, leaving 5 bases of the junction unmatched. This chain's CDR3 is CASSFGTGISTNEKLFF. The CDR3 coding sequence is TGCGCCAGCAGCTTCGGGACAGGGATCTCAACTAATGAAAAACTGTTTTTT.

In DNA form, the CDR3 reads TGTGCCAGCAGCTTACAAGGACGATCTAACTATGGCTACACCTTC. It codes for CASSLQGRSNYGYTF. This chain joins TRBV5-6 and TRBJ1-2, with D unclear. CDR3 length: 15 amino acids. Germline CDR1 reads SGHDT; CDR2 reads YYEEEE. The V and J ends lost 2 bases and 0 bases respectively, with 11 bases between them.